Below are 15 T cell receptor beta chains sequenced from a single sample in a study of radiotherapy plus CTLA-4 blockade in lung cancer. Some clones are missing from TCRdb's copy, which holds only in-frame ones; the method was immunoSEQ multiplex PCR. The table shows about 110,000 clones, with approximately 87% occurring only once. The specimen comprised peripheral blood, sampled from a patient treated with radiotherapy plus ipilimumab. The source is a human donor with non-small cell lung cancer that progressed on radiotherapy plus ipilimumab. Some clones in this sample may be carry-over from other donors' samples.

The CDR3 is CASNFEGGHEQFF. In DNA form, the CDR3 reads TGCGCCAGCAATTTTGAGGGGGGCCATGAGCAGTTCTTC. The rearrangement links TRBV5-1 to TRBJ2-1, with D possibly being TRBD1 or TRBD2 (6 bases each). The germline V gene has CDR1 SGHRS and CDR2 YFSETQ. The V and J ends lost 6 bases and 8 bases respectively, with 15 bases between them. CDR3 length: 13 amino acids.

The rearrangement uses TRBV5-1 and TRBJ2-5; D possibly corresponds to TRBD1 (6 bases). The last part of the DNA fits TRBJ2-7 better; the J call may be wrong. Germline V gene lookup returns CDR1 SGHRS and CDR2 YFSETQ. The CDR3 consists of 15 residues. The CDR3 here is CASSLGTGTPYEQYF. CDR3 coding DNA: TGCGCCAGCAGCTTGGGAACCGGGACACCTTACGAGCAGTACTTC.

This clone was counted only a few times. This chain uses TRBV30 with TRBJ2-1; D uncertain. The CDR3 is 11 amino acids. With 1 base removed from V and 9 bases from J, the gap between germline ends came to 7 bases. CDR1 is GTSNPN, CDR2 SVGIG, per germline (reference sequence). The DNA for the CDR3 is TGTGCCTGGAGTGGCGAGCCTGAGCAGTTCTTC. It yields the protein CAWSGEPEQFF.

In regard to this clone: At one of its ends the junction is not consistent with the germline gene, which may arise from a read error. The chain combines TRBV7-7 with TRBJ2-1; 10 positions match TRBD2. The CDR3 spans 15 residues. Per the germline V gene, CDR1 is SSHAT and CDR2 is FNYEAQ (reference sequence). The CDR3 sequence: CASSPVSGGANEQFF. The CDR3 DNA sequence: TGTGCTAGCAGCCCCGTGAGCGGGGGGGCCAATGAGCAGTTCTTC.

The chain carries TRBV28 and TRBJ1-5, with D perhaps matching TRBD1 (5 bases). CDR3 size: 18 residues. Germline values: CDR1 MDHEN, CDR2 SYDVKM. V was trimmed by 2 bases and J by 0 bases, leaving 17 bases between them. CDR3 coding DNA: TGTGCCAGCAGTTTACCCTCCTCGGACACATATAGCAATCAGCCCCAGCATTTT. Amino acids: CASSLPSSDTYSNQPQHF.

This CDR3 is CASSLSRGETEAFF. CDR3 in DNA: TGTGCCAGCAGCTTAAGTAGGGGAGAGACTGAAGCTTTCTTT. This chain connects TRBV7-9 to TRBJ1-1; TRBD1 might be the D (5 bases). The germline V gene has CDR1 SEHNR and CDR2 FQNEAQ (reference sequence). V lost 2 bases to trimming and J lost 5 bases, with 12 bases between them. The CDR3 runs to 14 residues.

The table lists this clone with a count of one. This chain connects TRBV2 to TRBJ1-5; no clear D. Trimming stripped 3 bases from V and 10 bases from J, with 10 bases between. This CDR3 has 12 amino acids. CDR1 and CDR2 from the germline V gene are SNHLY and FYNNEI. The CDR3 region is CASSDTAGPQHF. The CDR3 DNA reads TGTGCCAGCAGTGACACCGCCGGACCCCAGCATTTT.

The J gene is TRBJ2-5, the V gene TRBV5-4, with 12 bases lining up with TRBD2. After removal of 4 bases from V and 4 bases from J, the junction contained 8 bases not matched to a gene. The CDR3 length is 16 residues. CDR1 SGHNT and CDR2 YYREEE come from the germline V gene (reference sequence). CDR3 nucleotide sequence: TGTGCCAGCAGCCCCTCCGGGACTAGCGGGCGAGAGACCCAGTACTTC. Translated: CASSPSGTSGRETQYF.

The rearrangement joins TRBV28 to TRBJ1-1; possibly TRBD1 for D (5 bases). V shed 9 bases and J shed 5 bases, with 10 bases lying between them. The CDR3 has 11 amino acids. Per the germline V gene, CDR1 is MDHEN and CDR2 is SYDVKM. Written as DNA, the CDR3 is TGTGCCAGTGGCCCAGGGACTGAAGCTTTCTTT. Amino acids: CASGPGTEAFF.

The chain combines TRBV11-1 with TRBJ2-3; perhaps TRBD1 as D (6 bases). Germline values: CDR1 SGHAT, CDR2 FQDESV (reference sequence). The V end was cut by 4 bases, the J end by 0 bases, with 8 bases between. The CDR3 covers 14 residues. As DNA, the CDR3 is TGTGCCAGCAGCTCCACAGGGAGCACAGATACGCAGTATTTT. It codes for CASSSTGSTDTQYF.

As for this clone: This specimen includes other DNA sequences encoding the same CDR3. V is TRBV7-2 and J is TRBJ1-1; no definite D call. Trimming removed 5 bases from V and 1 base from J, with 11 bases in between. Germline CDR1 reads SGHTA; CDR2 reads FQGNSA. CDR3 length: 14 amino acids. The CDR3 bases are TGTGCCAGCAGCCCCGGAGCAGCGAACACTGAAGCTTTCTTT. The encoded protein is CASSPGAANTEAFF.

This clone is a singleton in its sample. This sequence joins TRBV29-1 and TRBJ1-1; maybe TRBD1 (6 bases). Germline lookup yields CDR1 SQVTM and CDR2 ANQGSEA. V was trimmed by 6 bases and J by 1 base, leaving 6 bases between them. The CDR3 contains 11 residues. CDR3 protein: CSVTGNTEAFF. The CDR3 coding sequence is TGCAGCGTGACAGGGAACACTGAAGCTTTCTTT.

This rearrangement joins TRBV9 to TRBJ1-2, with 9 bases that match TRBD1. This CDR3 comprises 14 residues. Germline V CDR1 and CDR2: SGDLS, YYNGEE. The V segment lost 4 bases and the J segment 4 bases; nucleotides outside the gene matches: 5. This CDR3 reads CASSHGQGRYGYTF. The CDR3 coding sequence is TGTGCCAGCAGCCACGGACAGGGGCGCTATGGCTACACCTTC.

The chain employs TRBV7-2 and TRBJ2-4; 8 bases fit TRBD1. CDR1 and CDR2 (germline): SGHTA, FQGNSA. The CDR3 loop spans 14 amino acids. V trimming: 5 bases; J trimming: 10 bases; junction bases outside the gene matches: 10. CDR3 region: CASSGTGEKGIQYF. DNA for the CDR3: TGTGCCAGCAGCGGGACAGGAGAAAAGGGGATTCAGTACTTC. Full variable domain (outside the CDR3, taken from reference TRBV7-2 and TRBJ2-4): GAGVSQSPSNKVTEKGKDVELRCDPISGHTALYWYRQSLGQGLEFLIYFQGNSAPDKSGLPSDRFSAERTGGSVSTLTIQRTQQEDSAVYLCASSGTGEKGIQYFGAGTRLSVL.

This chain links TRBV7-2 with TRBJ1-1; 9 bases are shared with TRBD1. Germline V gives CDR1 SGHTA, CDR2 FQGNSA. CDR3 length equals 16 residues. The junction had 8 bases not matched to a gene; V was cut back by 5 bases and J by 1 base. The CDR3 loop is CASSPGQGRGNTEAFF. Here the CDR3 DNA reads TGTGCCAGCAGCCCGGGACAGGGAAGAGGGAACACTGAAGCTTTCTTT.